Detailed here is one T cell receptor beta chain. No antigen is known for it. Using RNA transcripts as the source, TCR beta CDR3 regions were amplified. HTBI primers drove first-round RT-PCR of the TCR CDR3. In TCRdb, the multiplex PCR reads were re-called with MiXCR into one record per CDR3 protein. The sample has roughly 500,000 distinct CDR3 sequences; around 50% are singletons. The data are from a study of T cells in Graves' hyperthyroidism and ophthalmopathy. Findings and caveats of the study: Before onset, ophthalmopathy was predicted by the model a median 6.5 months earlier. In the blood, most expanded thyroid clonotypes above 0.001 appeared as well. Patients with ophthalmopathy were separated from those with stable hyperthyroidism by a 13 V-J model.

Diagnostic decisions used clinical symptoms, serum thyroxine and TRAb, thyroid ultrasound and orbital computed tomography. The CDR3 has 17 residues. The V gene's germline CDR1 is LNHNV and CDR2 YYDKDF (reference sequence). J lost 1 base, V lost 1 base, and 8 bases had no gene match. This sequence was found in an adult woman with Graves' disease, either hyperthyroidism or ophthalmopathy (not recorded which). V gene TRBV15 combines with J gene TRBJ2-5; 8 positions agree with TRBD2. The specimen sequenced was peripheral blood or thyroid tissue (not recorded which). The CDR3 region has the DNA TGTGCCACCAGCAGAGTACCTCGCGGGGGGCCCCAAGAGACCCAGTACTTC. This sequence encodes CATSRVPRGGPQETQYF.